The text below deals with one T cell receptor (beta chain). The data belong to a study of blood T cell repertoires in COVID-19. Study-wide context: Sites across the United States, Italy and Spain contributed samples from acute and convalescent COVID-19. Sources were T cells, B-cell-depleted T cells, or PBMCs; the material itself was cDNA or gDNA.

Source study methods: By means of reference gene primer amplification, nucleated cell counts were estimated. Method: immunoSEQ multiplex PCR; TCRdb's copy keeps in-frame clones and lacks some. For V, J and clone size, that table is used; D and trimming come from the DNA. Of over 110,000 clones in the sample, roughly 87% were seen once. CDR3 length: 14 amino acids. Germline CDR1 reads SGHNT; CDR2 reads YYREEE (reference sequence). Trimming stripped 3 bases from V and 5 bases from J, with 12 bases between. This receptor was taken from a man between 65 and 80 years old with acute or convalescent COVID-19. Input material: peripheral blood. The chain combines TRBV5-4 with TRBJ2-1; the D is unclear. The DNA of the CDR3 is TGTGCCAGCAGCTCCGCCGCGCGAAACAATGAGCAGTTCTTC. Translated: CASSSAARNNEQFF.